This T cell receptor beta chain was retrieved from a study of control samples from healthy donors and cancer patients. Clones were sequenced by immunoSEQ multiplex PCR, and TCRdb holds only the in-frame ones, with some missing. The table includes some 23,000 clones, more than 80% detected once. This CDR3 spans 13 amino acids. Trimming removed 3 bases from V and 4 bases from J, with 8 bases in between. CDR1 and CDR2 from the germline V gene are MNHEY and SMNVEV (reference sequence). Sequencing input: PBMCs. The sequence derives from a man aged 60-69 years with head and neck cancer. The chain has TRBV27 and TRBJ2-3, with D hard to call. DNA for the CDR3: TGTGCCAGCAGTTTTGACGCAGCAGATACGCAGTATTTT. Its protein product is CASSFDAADTQYF.